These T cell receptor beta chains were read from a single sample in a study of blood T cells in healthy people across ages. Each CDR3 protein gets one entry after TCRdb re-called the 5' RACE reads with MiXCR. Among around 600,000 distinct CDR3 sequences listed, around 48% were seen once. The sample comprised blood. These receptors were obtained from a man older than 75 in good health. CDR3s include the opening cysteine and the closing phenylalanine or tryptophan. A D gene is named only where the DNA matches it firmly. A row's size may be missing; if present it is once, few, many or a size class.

CDR3 DNA: TGTGCCAGCAGTGAAGAAAACTACGAGCAGTACTTC
CDR3 protein: CASSEENYEQYF
CDR3 length: 12
V gene: TRBV2
clone size: -
J gene: TRBJ2-7
D gene: -

CDR3 DNA: TGCAGCGGAGGGACAGGGCCTCGGTACGAGCAGTACTTC
CDR3 protein: CSGGTGPRYEQYF
CDR3 length: 13
V gene: TRBV29-1
clone size: -
J gene: TRBJ2-7
D gene: TRBD1

CDR3 DNA: TGTGCCACCAGTCCCGGGGGAAGCTCCTACGAGCAGTACTTC
CDR3 protein: CATSPGGSSYEQYF
CDR3 length: 14
V gene: TRBV24-1
clone size: once
J gene: TRBJ2-7
D gene: -

CDR3 DNA: TGTGCCAGCTCACCCTTGGGAGCAGATACGCAGTATTTT
CDR3 protein: CASSPLGADTQYF
CDR3 length: 13
V gene: TRBV18
clone size: few
J gene: TRBJ2-3
D gene: -

CDR3 DNA: TGTGCCAGCAGCATCAAGCGCCGGGGTACCTCCTACAATGAGCAGTTCTTC
CDR3 protein: CASSIKRRGTSYNEQFF
CDR3 length: 17
V gene: TRBV11-2
clone size: -
J gene: TRBJ2-1
D gene: -

CDR3 DNA: TGTGCCGGCAGCATGGGACAGGGGGCGCGAGAGCAGTACTTC
CDR3 protein: CAGSMGQGAREQYF
CDR3 length: 14
V gene: TRBV5-6
clone size: -
J gene: TRBJ2-4
D gene: TRBD1

CDR3 DNA: TGTGCCAGCAGTTTCGTCGGGGTTGGGAACACTGAAGCTTTCTTT
CDR3 protein: CASSFVGVGNTEAFF
CDR3 length: 15
V gene: TRBV12-3/TRBV12-4
clone size: -
J gene: TRBJ1-1
D gene: -

CDR3 DNA: TGCGCCAGCAGCCCAGGACTAGCGGGAGACTACGAGCAGTACTTC
CDR3 protein: CASSPGLAGDYEQYF
CDR3 length: 15
V gene: TRBV4-3
clone size: few
J gene: TRBJ2-7
D gene: TRBD2

CDR3 DNA: TGTGCCAGCAGCCAAGATCTGAACAGGGCCTACGAGCAGTACTTC
CDR3 protein: CASSQDLNRAYEQYF
CDR3 length: 15
V gene: TRBV3-1
clone size: -
J gene: TRBJ2-7
D gene: -

CDR3 DNA: TGCAGTGGGGCGAATTCGGGCAATGAGCAGTTCTTC
CDR3 protein: CSGANSGNEQFF
CDR3 length: 12
V gene: TRBV20-1
clone size: few
J gene: TRBJ2-1
D gene: -

CDR3 DNA: TGTGCCAGCAGCCAAGGACAGGGTCTGAACATTCAGTACTTC
CDR3 protein: CASSQGQGLNIQYF
CDR3 length: 14
V gene: TRBV7-2
clone size: few
J gene: TRBJ2-4
D gene: TRBD1

CDR3 DNA: TGCGCCAGCAGCCAAGTGTTAAACTCCTTTAGTGCCGGGGAGCTGTTTTTT
CDR3 protein: CASSQVLNSFSAGELFF
CDR3 length: 17
V gene: TRBV4-3
clone size: once
J gene: TRBJ2-2
D gene: -

CDR3 DNA: TGCGCCAGCAGCTTGGCGGGACAGGGCACTCTCGAGACCCAGTACTTC
CDR3 protein: CASSLAGQGTLETQYF
CDR3 length: 16
V gene: TRBV5-1
clone size: few
J gene: TRBJ2-5
D gene: TRBD1

CDR3 DNA: TGTGCCAGCAGCTTGGGGGGGGATACCTACGAGCAGTACTTC
CDR3 protein: CASSLGGDTYEQYF
CDR3 length: 14
V gene: TRBV5-6
clone size: -
J gene: TRBJ2-7
D gene: -

CDR3 DNA: TGTGCCAGCAGCTTAAGCGGGGGCGGATCCTACGAGCAGTACTTC
CDR3 protein: CASSLSGGGSYEQYF
CDR3 length: 15
V gene: TRBV7-6
clone size: -
J gene: TRBJ2-7
D gene: TRBD2

CDR3 DNA: TGCAGTGCCCCTGGACAGGGCTCCGCCATCGCTTTCTTT
CDR3 protein: CSAPGQGSAIAFF
CDR3 length: 13
V gene: TRBV20-1
clone size: -
J gene: TRBJ1-1
D gene: TRBD1

CDR3 DNA: TGTGCCAGCAGCAGAGGACAGGGGGTCGAGACCCAGTACTTC
CDR3 protein: CASSRGQGVETQYF
CDR3 length: 14
V gene: TRBV11-1
clone size: -
J gene: TRBJ2-5
D gene: TRBD1

CDR3 DNA: TGTGCCAGCACCTCGAATCTAGCGGGTGCCTACAATGAGCAGTTCTTC
CDR3 protein: CASTSNLAGAYNEQFF
CDR3 length: 16
V gene: TRBV28
clone size: -
J gene: TRBJ2-1
D gene: TRBD2

CDR3 DNA: TGCAGTGCTAGCGGGGGGGCGACCAGCTCCTACAATGAGCAGTTCTTC
CDR3 protein: CSASGGATSSYNEQFF
CDR3 length: 16
V gene: TRBV20-1
clone size: -
J gene: TRBJ2-1
D gene: TRBD2

CDR3 DNA: TGTGCCAGCAGCAATGGGGACAGGGAGGATCAGCCCCAGCATTTT
CDR3 protein: CASSNGDREDQPQHF
CDR3 length: 15
V gene: TRBV21-1
clone size: -
J gene: TRBJ1-5
D gene: -

CDR3 DNA: TGTGCCAGCAGTTTATGGCTAGCGGCCACCTACGAGCAGTACTTC
CDR3 protein: CASSLWLAATYEQYF
CDR3 length: 15
V gene: TRBV12-3/TRBV12-4
clone size: -
J gene: TRBJ2-7
D gene: TRBD2

CDR3 DNA: TGTGCCAGCAGTCGCGCCTTTAGCTCCTATAATTCACCCCTCCACTTT
CDR3 protein: CASSRAFSSYNSPLHF
CDR3 length: 16
V gene: TRBV6-6
clone size: -
J gene: TRBJ1-6
D gene: -

CDR3 DNA: TGTGCCAGCAGCCTTGGGGTCTATCCGGCCCACGAGCAGTACTTC
CDR3 protein: CASSLGVYPAHEQYF
CDR3 length: 15
V gene: TRBV14
clone size: -
J gene: TRBJ2-7
D gene: -

CDR3 DNA: TGTGCCAGCAGTTACTGGTTCCGCACTGAAGCTTTCTTT
CDR3 protein: CASSYWFRTEAFF
CDR3 length: 13
V gene: TRBV6-6
clone size: -
J gene: TRBJ1-1
D gene: -

CDR3 DNA: TGCGCCAGCAGCCAAGAAGCCCTAGGGTCCGAGCAGTACTTC
CDR3 protein: CASSQEALGSEQYF
CDR3 length: 14
V gene: TRBV4-3
clone size: few
J gene: TRBJ2-7
D gene: -

CDR3 DNA: TGTGCCAGCAGCGAGGACCCGAACACTAAAGCTTTCTTT
CDR3 protein: CASSEDPNTKAFF
CDR3 length: 13
V gene: TRBV7-2
clone size: -
J gene: TRBJ1-1
D gene: -

CDR3 DNA: TGCAGTGCCCTACAGGGGTACGAGCAGTACTTC
CDR3 protein: CSALQGYEQYF
CDR3 length: 11
V gene: TRBV20-1
clone size: few
J gene: TRBJ2-7
D gene: TRBD1

CDR3 DNA: TGCGCCAGCAGCCAAGATAGAGCGGGGGGCCGGGAGACCCAGTACTTC
CDR3 protein: CASSQDRAGGRETQYF
CDR3 length: 16
V gene: TRBV4-3
clone size: few
J gene: TRBJ2-5
D gene: TRBD2

CDR3 DNA: TGCAGTGCTACGACCGAGGGGTCACCCCTCCACTTT
CDR3 protein: CSATTEGSPLHF
CDR3 length: 12
V gene: TRBV20-1
clone size: few
J gene: TRBJ1-6
D gene: -

CDR3 DNA: TGCAGTGCTAGAGCTACAGGATTAGCCTACAATGAGCAGTTCTTC
CDR3 protein: CSARATGLAYNEQFF
CDR3 length: 15
V gene: TRBV20-1
clone size: few
J gene: TRBJ2-1
D gene: -

CDR3 DNA: TGTGCCATCAGAAGTCAGGACAGCTACTCCTACGAGCAGTACTTC
CDR3 protein: CAIRSQDSYSYEQYF
CDR3 length: 15
V gene: TRBV10-3
clone size: -
J gene: TRBJ2-7
D gene: -

CDR3 DNA: TGTGCCAGCAGTGATCAGGGGCTCGGCACTGAAGCTTTCTTT
CDR3 protein: CASSDQGLGTEAFF
CDR3 length: 14
V gene: TRBV2
clone size: -
J gene: TRBJ1-1
D gene: -

CDR3 DNA: TGCGCCAGCAGCCAGGTTATGGGGTCGGTTTCACCCCTCCACTTT
CDR3 protein: CASSQVMGSVSPLHF
CDR3 length: 15
V gene: TRBV5-1
clone size: -
J gene: TRBJ1-6
D gene: -

CDR3 DNA: TGCGCCAGCAGCTTGGTCACGGGGGGCTCCTACAATGAGCAGTTCTTC
CDR3 protein: CASSLVTGGSYNEQFF
CDR3 length: 16
V gene: TRBV5-1
clone size: -
J gene: TRBJ2-1
D gene: TRBD2

CDR3 DNA: TGTGCCAGCAGCACAGGCAGGGCCTGGCAGACCCAGTACTTC
CDR3 protein: CASSTGRAWQTQYF
CDR3 length: 14
V gene: TRBV7-9
clone size: -
J gene: TRBJ2-5
D gene: -

CDR3 DNA: TGCAGTGCAAAAGGGGGGACGGACGTCTCGGAGCAGTACTTC
CDR3 protein: CSAKGGTDVSEQYF
CDR3 length: 14
V gene: TRBV20-1
clone size: -
J gene: TRBJ2-7
D gene: -

CDR3 DNA: TGTGCCAGCAGTTTCCCCGGGAGCGGCGAGCAGTACTTC
CDR3 protein: CASSFPGSGEQYF
CDR3 length: 13
V gene: TRBV27
clone size: -
J gene: TRBJ2-7
D gene: -